The text below deals with one TCR beta chain. What this receptor recognizes is not known. Base qualities are missing; no much larger clone stands one base away. Samples from volunteer blood donors who had recovered from COVID-19 were contributed by a second Seattle source. Whole blood was collected in K2EDTA tubes by collaborating institutions according to the institutions' own protocols. Collaborator samples were shipped for TCRbeta analysis as frozen whole blood, isolated PBMCs, or DNA extracted from either sample type. The junction shows trimming of 3 bases on V and 1 base on J, plus 4 bases between the germline ends. Inclusive of the bounding cysteine and phenylalanine, the CDR3 is 13 residues long. The read is trimmed to its CDR3 DNA, 39 bases read in frame from base 1. Via the germline V gene (reference sequence), CDR1 is LGHDT and CDR2 YNNKEL. TCRbeta CDR3 regions were amplified from genomic DNA using the immunoSEQ Assay, a bias-controlled multiplex PCR. The authors' pipeline ran thus. The number of nucleated cells in each sample was estimated from the amplification of reference gene primers within the assay. Sequence reads were collapsed and filtered to measure the absolute abundance of every unique TCRbeta CDR3 rearrangement. Productive Simpson clonality was computed per sample as the square root of Simpson's diversity index over productive rearrangements. TCRdb took over this immuneACCESS table, retaining in-frame rearrangements with V and J assigned. Such tables are incomplete; in checked studies, under half of the missing clones stem from an unresolved V gene, and the remainder is unexplained. V and J calls and clone size are given by that table; D and trimming were obtained from the DNA. Counted in this sample were roughly 350,000 clones; roughly 89% of them appeared once. The ten largest account for 2.5% to 4% of the sample.

The data were taken from a study of blood T cell repertoires in COVID-19 (TCRdb year 2020). Regarding the study in general: Samples covering the acute and convalescent phases of COVID-19 were provided by collaborators in the United States, Italy and Spain. The prospective study material was composed of cDNA or gDNA derived from T cells, B-cell-depleted T cells, or PBMCs. Deeply sampled blood TCRbeta repertoires from subjects exposed to, actively infected with, or recovered from COVID-19 were included in the dataset. The repertoires were released in a freely available public database meant as a resource for research on the immune response to SARS-CoV-2. Samples came from the ongoing ImmuneRACE study (first 160 participants) plus 1,254 subjects from 6 global collaborators. Nearly every sample came with metadata listing a de-identified subject ID, COVID-19 status, age in years and sex. Where HLA class I and class II types were available, the types were taken from metadata supplied by the sample provider, not from assay-based typing. Study-wide findings and limitations: The quantity of clinical and demographic metadata differed by source and by participant and was supplied without curation.

Sequences were obtained from peripheral blood. This clonotype was obtained from a woman aged 18-29 years who had recovered from COVID-19. The chain joins TRBV3-1 (or the pseudogene TRBV3-2) to TRBJ1-5, with the D gene not clear enough to name. The sequenced DNA: TGTGCCAGCAGCCATCGGAGCAATCAGCCCCAGCATTTT. Its protein reads: CASSHRSNQPQHF.